A single sample is the source of the 6 T cell receptor beta chains below, sequenced in a study of shared clonotypes between healthy human individuals. This table comes from immunoSEQ multiplex PCR, and its TCRdb copy is limited to in-frame clones, with some not included. Of roughly 300,000 clones detected, about nine tenths appear once; the ten largest clones hold 16%. The sample was memory CD8+ T cells sorted from blood. Subset in this sample: CD45RO+ cells pooled with CCR7-negative TemRA cells. These TCRs come from a man aged 18 to 30 in good health.

This clone was counted between two and nine times. This chain joins TRBV2 and TRBJ2-3; possible D gene TRBD2, 6 bases. Trimming left V 5 bases short and J 12 bases short, with 12 bases between. The CDR3 runs to 11 residues. The germline V gene encodes CDR1 SNHLY and CDR2 FYNNEI. DNA for the CDR3: TGTGCCAGCAGTACCGGGGGATTCCAGTATTTT. Translation: CASSTGGFQYF.

The chain carries TRBV2 and TRBJ2-1; a possible D gene is TRBD1 (6 bases). This CDR3 region has 15 residues. Trimming took 4 bases from V and 4 from J, leaving 14 bases between them. Per the germline V gene, CDR1 is SNHLY and CDR2 is FYNNEI. CDR3 sequence reads: CASSGQADTYNEQFF. The CDR3 DNA reads TGTGCCAGCAGTGGACAGGCAGATACATACAATGAGCAGTTCTTC.

This sequence joins TRBV5-1 and TRBJ1-2; 8 nucleotides match TRBD1. The CDR3 sequence is 13 residues long. Germline V CDR1 and CDR2: SGHRS, YFSETQ. J was trimmed by 7 bases and V by 0 bases; bases with no gene match: 2. The CDR3 spells CASSLDRGFGYTF. The CDR3 nucleotides are TGCGCCAGCAGCTTGGACAGGGGGTTTGGCTACACCTTC.

This clone was picked up one time. J is TRBJ2-1 and V is TRBV7-9, with D perhaps matching TRBD2 (6 bases). Germline CDR1 is SEHNR and CDR2 is FQNEAQ (reference sequence). V dropped 5 bases and J dropped 6 bases, with 17 bases sitting between them. This CDR3 comprises 15 residues. The CDR3 loop reads CASSPFWEAGNEQFF. The DNA of the CDR3 is TGTGCCAGCAGCCCCTTTTGGGAGGCGGGCAATGAGCAGTTCTTC.

The J gene is TRBJ1-5, the V gene TRBV25-1; D is possibly TRBD1 (5 bases). Trimming took off 6 bases at V and 4 bases at J, with 10 bases between the two ends. The CDR3 loop spans 13 amino acids. Per the germline V gene, CDR1 is MGHDK and CDR2 is SYGVNS. The CDR3 region has the DNA TGTGCCAGCAGGGAGGGGATGAATCAGCCCCAGCATTTT. As protein: CASREGMNQPQHF.

CDR3 amino acids: CASSSLGTIQETQYF. The CDR3 DNA follows: TGTGCCAGCAGCAGCCTAGGGACTATCCAAGAGACCCAGTACTTC. V and J are TRBV2 and TRBJ2-5; TRBD2 aligns across 7 bases. The CDR3 covers 15 residues. Germline trimming cut 6 bases from V and 1 base from J; bases unmatched to any gene: 8. Germline values: CDR1 SNHLY, CDR2 FYNNEI.